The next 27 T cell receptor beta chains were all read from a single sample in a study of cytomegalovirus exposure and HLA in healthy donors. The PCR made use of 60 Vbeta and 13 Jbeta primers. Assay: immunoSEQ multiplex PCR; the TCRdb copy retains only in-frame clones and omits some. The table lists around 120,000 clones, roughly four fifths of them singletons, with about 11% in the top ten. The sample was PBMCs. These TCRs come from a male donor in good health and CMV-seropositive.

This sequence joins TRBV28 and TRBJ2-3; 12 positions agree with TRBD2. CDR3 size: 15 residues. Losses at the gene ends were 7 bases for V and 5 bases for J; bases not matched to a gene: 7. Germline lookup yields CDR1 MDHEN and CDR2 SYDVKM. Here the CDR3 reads CASTIRLAGEDTQYF. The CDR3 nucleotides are TGTGCCAGCACCATTCGACTAGCGGGAGAAGATACGCAGTATTTT.

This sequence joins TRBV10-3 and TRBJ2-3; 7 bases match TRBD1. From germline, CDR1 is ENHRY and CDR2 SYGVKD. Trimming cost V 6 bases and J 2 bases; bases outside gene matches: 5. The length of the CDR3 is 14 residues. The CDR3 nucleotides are TGTGCCATCAGCTTCGACAGGGACACAGATACGCAGTATTTT. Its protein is CAISFDRDTDTQYF.

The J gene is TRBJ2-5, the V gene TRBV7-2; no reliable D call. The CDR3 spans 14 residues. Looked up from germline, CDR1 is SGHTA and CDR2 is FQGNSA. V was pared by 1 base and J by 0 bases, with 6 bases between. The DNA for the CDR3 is TGTGCCAGCAGCTTAGGTGTAAACCAAGAGACCCAGTACTTC. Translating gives CASSLGVNQETQYF.

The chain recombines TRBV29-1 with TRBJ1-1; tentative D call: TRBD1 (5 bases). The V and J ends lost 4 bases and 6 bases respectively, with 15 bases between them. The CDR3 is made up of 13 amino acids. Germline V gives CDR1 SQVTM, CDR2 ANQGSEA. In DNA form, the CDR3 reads TGCAGCGTTGCACCGGGGGTAGGGGCTGAAGCTTTCTTT. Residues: CSVAPGVGAEAFF.

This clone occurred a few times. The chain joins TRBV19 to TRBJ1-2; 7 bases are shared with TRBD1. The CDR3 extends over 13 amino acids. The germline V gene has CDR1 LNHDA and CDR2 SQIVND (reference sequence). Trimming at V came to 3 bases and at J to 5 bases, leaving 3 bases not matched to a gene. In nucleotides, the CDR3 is TGTGCCAGTAGTATGCCGGGACAGTATGGCTACACCTTC. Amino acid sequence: CASSMPGQYGYTF.

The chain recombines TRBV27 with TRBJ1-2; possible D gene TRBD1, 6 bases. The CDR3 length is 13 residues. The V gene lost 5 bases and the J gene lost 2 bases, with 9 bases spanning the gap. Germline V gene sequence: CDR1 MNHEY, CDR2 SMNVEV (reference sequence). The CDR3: CASSVTGNYGYTF. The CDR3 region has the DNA TGTGCCAGCAGTGTCACAGGGAACTATGGCTACACCTTC.

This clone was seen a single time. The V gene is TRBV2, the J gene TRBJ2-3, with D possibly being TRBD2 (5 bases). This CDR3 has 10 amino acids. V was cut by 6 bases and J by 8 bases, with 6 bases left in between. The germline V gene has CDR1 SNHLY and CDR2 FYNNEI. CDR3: CASRRATQYF. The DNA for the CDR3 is TGTGCCAGCAGGAGGGCTACGCAGTATTTT.

CDR3 DNA sequence: TGTGCCAGCCCTTTTCGATGGTTAGGAGACTATGGCTACACCTTC. This sequence encodes CASPFRWLGDYGYTF. The V call is TRBV19, the J call TRBJ1-2, with no clear D. The CDR3 consists of 15 residues. V was shortened by 9 bases and J by 3 bases, with 20 bases between the two germline ends. Germline assignment: CDR1 LNHDA and CDR2 SQIVND (reference sequence).

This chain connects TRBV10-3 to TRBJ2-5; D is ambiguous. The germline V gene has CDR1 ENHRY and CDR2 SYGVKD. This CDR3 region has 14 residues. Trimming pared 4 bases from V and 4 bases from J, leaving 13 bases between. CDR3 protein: CAISVVDWAETQYF. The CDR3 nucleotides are TGTGCCATCAGTGTAGTTGATTGGGCAGAGACCCAGTACTTC.

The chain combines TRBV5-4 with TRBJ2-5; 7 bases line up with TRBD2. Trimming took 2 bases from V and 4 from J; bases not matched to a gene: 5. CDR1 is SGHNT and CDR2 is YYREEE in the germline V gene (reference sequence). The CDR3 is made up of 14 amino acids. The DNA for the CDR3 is TGTGCCAGCAGCTTCTCTCCGGGGGGAGAGACCCAGTACTTC. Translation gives CASSFSPGGETQYF.

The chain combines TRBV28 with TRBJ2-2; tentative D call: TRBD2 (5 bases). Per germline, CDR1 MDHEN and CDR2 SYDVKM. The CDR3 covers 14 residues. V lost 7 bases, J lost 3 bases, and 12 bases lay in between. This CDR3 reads CASTSGIDTGELFF. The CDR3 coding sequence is TGTGCCAGCACTTCCGGGATAGACACCGGGGAGCTGTTTTTT.

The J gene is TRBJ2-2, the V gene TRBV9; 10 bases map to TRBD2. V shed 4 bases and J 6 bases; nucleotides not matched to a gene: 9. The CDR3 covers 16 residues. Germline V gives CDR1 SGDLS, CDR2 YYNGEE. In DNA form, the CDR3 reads TGTGCCAGCAGCCCAGAGGGCCTAGCGGGAGCCGGGGAGCTGTTTTTT. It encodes CASSPEGLAGAGELFF.

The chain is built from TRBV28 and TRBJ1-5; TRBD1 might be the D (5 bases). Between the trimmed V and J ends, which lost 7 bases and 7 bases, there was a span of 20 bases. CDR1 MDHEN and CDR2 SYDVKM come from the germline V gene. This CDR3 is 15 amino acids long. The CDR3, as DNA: TGTGCCAGCACCTTTCGGCGGGGCGCGGGACAGCCCCAGCATTTT. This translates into CASTFRRGAGQPQHF.

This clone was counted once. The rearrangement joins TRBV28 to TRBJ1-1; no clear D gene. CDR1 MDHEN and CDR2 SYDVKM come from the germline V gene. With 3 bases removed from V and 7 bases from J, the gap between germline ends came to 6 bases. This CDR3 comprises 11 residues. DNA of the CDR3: TGTGCCAGCAGTTTGAGGAGTGAAGCTTTCTTT. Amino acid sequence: CASSLRSEAFF.

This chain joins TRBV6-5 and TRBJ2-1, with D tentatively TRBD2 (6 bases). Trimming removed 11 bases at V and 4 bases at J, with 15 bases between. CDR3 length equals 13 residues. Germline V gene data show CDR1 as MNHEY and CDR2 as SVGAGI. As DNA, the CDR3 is TGTGCCGCGGGGTTTGGGGTTTACAATGAGCAGTTCTTC. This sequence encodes CAAGFGVYNEQFF.

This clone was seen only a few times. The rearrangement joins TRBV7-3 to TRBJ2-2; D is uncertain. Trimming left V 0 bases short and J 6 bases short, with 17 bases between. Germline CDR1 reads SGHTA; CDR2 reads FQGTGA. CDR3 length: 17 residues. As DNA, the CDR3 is TGTGCCAGCAGCTTAACAACCGGCCGGGTTATTGCCGGGGAGCTGTTTTTT. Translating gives CASSLTTGRVIAGELFF.

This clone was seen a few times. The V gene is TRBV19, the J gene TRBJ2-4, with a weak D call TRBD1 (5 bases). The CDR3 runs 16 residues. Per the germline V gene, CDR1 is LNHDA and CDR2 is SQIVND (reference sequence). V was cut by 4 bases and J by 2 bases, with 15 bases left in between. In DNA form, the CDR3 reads TGTGCCAGTAGTACCCGGACCCCAGGGTCCAAAAACATTCAGTACTTC. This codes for CASSTRTPGSKNIQYF.

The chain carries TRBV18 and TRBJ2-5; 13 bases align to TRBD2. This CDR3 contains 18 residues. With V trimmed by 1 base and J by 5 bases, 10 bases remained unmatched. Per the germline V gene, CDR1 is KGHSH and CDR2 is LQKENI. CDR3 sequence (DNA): TGTGCCAGCTCACCACTTCCAGGACTAGCGGGAGCAGGGGAGACCCAGTACTTC. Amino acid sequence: CASSPLPGLAGAGETQYF.

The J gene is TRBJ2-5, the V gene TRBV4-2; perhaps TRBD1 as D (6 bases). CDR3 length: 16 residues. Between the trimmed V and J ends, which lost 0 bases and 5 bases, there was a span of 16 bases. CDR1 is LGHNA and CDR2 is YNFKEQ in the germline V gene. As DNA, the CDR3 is TGTGCCAGCAGCCAAGATCGACCAGGGGAAGGGGAGACCCAGTACTTC. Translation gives CASSQDRPGEGETQYF.

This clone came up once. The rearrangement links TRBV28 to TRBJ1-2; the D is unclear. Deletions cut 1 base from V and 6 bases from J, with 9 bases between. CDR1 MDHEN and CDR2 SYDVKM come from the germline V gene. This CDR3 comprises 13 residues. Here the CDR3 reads CASSLSSLDGYTF. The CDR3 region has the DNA TGTGCCAGCAGTTTATCTAGTTTAGATGGCTACACCTTC.

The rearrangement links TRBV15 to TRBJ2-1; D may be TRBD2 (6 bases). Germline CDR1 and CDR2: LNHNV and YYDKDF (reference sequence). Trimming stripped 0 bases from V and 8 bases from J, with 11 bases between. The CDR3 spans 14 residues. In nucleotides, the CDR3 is TGTGCCACCAGCAGAGAGACTAGTTTCGATGAGCAGTTCTTC. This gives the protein CATSRETSFDEQFF.

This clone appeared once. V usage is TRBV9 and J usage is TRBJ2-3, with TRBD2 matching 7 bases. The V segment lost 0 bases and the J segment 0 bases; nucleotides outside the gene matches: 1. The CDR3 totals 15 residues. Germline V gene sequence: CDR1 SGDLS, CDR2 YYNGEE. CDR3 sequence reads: CASSVETSSTDTQYF. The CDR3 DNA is TGTGCCAGCAGCGTAGAGACTAGCAGCACAGATACGCAGTATTTT.

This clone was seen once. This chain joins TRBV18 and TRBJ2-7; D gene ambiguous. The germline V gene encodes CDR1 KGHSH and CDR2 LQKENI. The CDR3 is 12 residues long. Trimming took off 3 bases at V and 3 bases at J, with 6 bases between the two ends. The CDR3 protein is CASSPPGYEQYF. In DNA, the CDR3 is TGTGCCAGCTCACCCCCCGGCTACGAGCAGTACTTC.

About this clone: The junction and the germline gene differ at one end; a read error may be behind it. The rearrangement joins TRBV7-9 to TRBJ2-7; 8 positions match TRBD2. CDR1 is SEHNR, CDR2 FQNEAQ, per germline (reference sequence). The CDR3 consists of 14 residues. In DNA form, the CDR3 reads TGTTCCAGCATCGCTCCCGGGAGGGAATACGAGCAGTACTTC. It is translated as CSSIAPGREYEQYF.

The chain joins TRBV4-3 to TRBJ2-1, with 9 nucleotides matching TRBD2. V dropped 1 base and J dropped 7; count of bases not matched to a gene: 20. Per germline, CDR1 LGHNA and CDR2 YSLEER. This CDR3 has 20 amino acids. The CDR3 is CASSQGNGLAYREGRNEQFF. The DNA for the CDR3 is TGCGCCAGCAGCCAAGGCAATGGACTAGCGTACAGGGAGGGAAGAAATGAGCAGTTCTTC.

The CDR3 sequence is CASSPPEREIRNIQYF. In nucleotides, the CDR3 is TGTGCCAGCAGCCCTCCCGAGCGGGAGATAAGAAACATTCAGTACTTC. V gene TRBV7-8 combines with J gene TRBJ2-4, with TRBD2 matching 8 bases. Germline CDR1 reads SGHVS; CDR2 reads FQNEAQ. The ends lost 5 bases at V and 6 bases at J; junction bases unmatched: 12. The CDR3 is made up of 16 amino acids.

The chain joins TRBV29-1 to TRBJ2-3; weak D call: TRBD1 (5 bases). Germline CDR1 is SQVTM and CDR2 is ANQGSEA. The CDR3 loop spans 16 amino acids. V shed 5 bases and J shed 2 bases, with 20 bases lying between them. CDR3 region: CSVNPTYWGNTDTQYF. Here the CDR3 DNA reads TGCAGCGTTAACCCCACTTATTGGGGCAACACAGATACGCAGTATTTT.